Sequencing of this T cell receptor (beta chain) was carried out in a study of cytomegalovirus exposure and HLA in healthy donors. Whole-study findings and limits: A classifier reportedly called cytomegalovirus status with high sensitivity and specificity. A list of 150 to 200 TCR beta chains associated with cytomegalovirus was given. The study had only CMV serostatus as immune exposure information.

Concerning this clone itself: Its antigen remains unknown.

PCR primers comprised 60 Vbeta and 13 Jbeta primers. The table came from immunoSEQ multiplex PCR; TCRdb's copy has only in-frame clones and leaves some out. The record lists about 54,000 clones, of which the ten most abundant hold around 6.5%. Sequencing used PBMCs. The TCR was taken from a woman between 40 and 50 years old in good health and CMV-seronegative.

The CDR3 nucleotides read TGTGCCAGCAGCGCCCAGGGAAACACTGAAGCTTTCTTT. As protein: CASSAQGNTEAFF. This chain connects TRBV6-1 to TRBJ1-1, with D possibly matching TRBD1 (5 bases). V dropped 6 bases and J dropped 2 bases, with 10 bases sitting between them. CDR1 MNHNS and CDR2 SASEGT come from the germline V gene. This CDR3 spans 13 amino acids.